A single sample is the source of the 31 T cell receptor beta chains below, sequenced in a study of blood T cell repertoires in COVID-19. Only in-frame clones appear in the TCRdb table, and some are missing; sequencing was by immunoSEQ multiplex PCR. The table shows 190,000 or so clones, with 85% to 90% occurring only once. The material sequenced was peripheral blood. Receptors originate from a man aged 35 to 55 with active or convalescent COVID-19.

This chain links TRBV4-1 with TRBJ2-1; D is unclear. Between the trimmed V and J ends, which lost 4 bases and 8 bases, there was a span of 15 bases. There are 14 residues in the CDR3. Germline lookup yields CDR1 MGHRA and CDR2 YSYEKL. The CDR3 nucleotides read TGCGCCAGCAGCCCGCTTGTGTTAGTCGATGAGCAGTTCTTC. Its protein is CASSPLVLVDEQFF.

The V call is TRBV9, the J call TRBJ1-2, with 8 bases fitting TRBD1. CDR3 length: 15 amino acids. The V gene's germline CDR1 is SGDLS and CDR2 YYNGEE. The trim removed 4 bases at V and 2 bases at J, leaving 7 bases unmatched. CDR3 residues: CASSPRTGSNYGYTF. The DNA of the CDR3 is TGTGCCAGCAGCCCTCGGACAGGGTCCAACTATGGCTACACCTTC.

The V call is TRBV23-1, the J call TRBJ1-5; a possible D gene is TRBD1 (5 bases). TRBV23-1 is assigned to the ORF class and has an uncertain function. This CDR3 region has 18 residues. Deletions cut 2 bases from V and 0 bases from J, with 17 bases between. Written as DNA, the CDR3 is TGCGCCAGCAGTCAAATGCCCAGGGTCTGCTATAGCAATCAGCCCCAGCATTTT. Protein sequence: CASSQMPRVCYSNQPQHF.

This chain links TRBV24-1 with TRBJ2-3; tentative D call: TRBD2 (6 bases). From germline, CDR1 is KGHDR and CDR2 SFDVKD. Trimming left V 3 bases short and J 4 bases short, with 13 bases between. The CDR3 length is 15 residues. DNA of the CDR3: TGTGCCACCAGTGATCCTAACGGGGGATCAGATACGCAGTATTTT. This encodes CATSDPNGGSDTQYF.

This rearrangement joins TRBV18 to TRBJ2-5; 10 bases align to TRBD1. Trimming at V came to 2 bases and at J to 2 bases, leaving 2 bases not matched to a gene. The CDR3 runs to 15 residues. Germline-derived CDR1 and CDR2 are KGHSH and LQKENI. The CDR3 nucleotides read TGTGCCAGCTCACCAGGACAGGGGGGGCAAGAGACCCAGTACTTC. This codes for CASSPGQGGQETQYF.

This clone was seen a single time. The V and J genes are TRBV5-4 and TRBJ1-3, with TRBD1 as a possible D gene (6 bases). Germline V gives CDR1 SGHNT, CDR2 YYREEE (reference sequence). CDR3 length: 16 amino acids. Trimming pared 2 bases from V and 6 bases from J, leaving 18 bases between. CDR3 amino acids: CASSLGGTGPANTIYF. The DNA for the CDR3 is TGTGCCAGCAGCTTAGGGGGAACGGGCCCTGCAAACACCATATATTTT.

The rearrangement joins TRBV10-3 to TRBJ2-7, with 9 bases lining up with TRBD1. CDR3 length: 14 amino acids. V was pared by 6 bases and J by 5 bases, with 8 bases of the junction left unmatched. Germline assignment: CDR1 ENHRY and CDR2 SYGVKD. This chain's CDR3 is CAISPGQGVHEQYF. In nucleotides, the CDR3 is TGTGCCATCAGCCCGGGACAGGGTGTCCACGAGCAGTACTTC.

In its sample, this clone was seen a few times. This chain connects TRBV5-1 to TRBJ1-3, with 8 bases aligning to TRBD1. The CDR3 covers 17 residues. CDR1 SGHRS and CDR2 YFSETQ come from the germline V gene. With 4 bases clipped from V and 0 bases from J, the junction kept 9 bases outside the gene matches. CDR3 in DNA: TGCGCCAGCAGCCCTCGTCAGGGGGCAACCTCTGGAAACACCATATATTTT. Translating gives CASSPRQGATSGNTIYF.

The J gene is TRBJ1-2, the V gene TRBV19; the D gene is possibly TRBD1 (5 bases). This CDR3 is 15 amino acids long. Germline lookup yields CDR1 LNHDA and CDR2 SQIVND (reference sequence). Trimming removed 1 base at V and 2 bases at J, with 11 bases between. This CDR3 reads CASSIGGRANYGYTF. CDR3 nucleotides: TGTGCCAGTAGTATAGGCGGCAGGGCCAACTATGGCTACACCTTC.

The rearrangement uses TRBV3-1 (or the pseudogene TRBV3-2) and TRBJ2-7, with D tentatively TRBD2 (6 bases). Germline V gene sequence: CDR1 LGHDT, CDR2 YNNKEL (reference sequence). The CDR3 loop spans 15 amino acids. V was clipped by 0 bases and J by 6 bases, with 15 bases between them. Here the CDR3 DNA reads TGTGCCAGCAGCCAAGAAGGGGAGGCGTTTGGCGAGCAGTACTTC. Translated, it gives CASSQEGEAFGEQYF.

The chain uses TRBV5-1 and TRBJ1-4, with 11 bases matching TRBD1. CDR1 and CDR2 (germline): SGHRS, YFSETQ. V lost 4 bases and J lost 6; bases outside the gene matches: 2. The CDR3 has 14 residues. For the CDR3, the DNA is TGCGCCAGCAGCAGGACAGGGGGCGATGAAAAACTGTTTTTT. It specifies CASSRTGGDEKLFF. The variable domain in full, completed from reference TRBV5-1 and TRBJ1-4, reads KAGVTQTPRYLIKTRGQQVTLSCSPISGHRSVSWYQQTPGQGLQFLFEYFSETQRNKGNFPGRFSGRQFSNSRSEMNVSTLELGDSALYLCASSRTGGDEKLFFGSGTQLSVL.

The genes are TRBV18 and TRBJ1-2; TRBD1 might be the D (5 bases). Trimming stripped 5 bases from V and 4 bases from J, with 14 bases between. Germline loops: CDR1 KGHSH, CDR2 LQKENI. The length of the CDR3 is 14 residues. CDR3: CASSAASGGYGYTF. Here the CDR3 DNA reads TGTGCCAGCTCAGCAGCGTCGGGGGGCTATGGCTACACCTTC. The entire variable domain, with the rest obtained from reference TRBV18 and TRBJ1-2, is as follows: NAGVMQNPRHLVRRRGQEARLRCSPMKGHSHVYWYRQLPEEGLKFMVYLQKENIIDESGMPKERFSAEFPKEGPSILRIQQVVRGDSAAYFCASSAASGGYGYTFGSGTRLTVV.

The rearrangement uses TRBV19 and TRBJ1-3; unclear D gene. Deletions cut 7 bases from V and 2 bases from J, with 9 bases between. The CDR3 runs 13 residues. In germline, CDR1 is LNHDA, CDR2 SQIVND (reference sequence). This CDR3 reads CASTFGAGNTIYF. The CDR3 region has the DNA TGTGCCAGTACGTTCGGGGCTGGAAACACCATATATTTT.

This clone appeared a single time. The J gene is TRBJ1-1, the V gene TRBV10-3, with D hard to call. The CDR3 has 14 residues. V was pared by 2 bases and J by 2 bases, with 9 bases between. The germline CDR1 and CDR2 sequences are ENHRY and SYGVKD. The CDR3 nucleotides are TGTGCCATCAGTGAGCCAAACTTTAACACTGAAGCTTTCTTT. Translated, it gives CAISEPNFNTEAFF.

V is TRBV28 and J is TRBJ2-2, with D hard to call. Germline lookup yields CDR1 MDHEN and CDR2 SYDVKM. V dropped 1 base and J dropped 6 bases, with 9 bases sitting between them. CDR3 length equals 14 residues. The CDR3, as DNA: TGTGCCAGCAGTTTATTACTAAGTCCCGGGGAGCTGTTTTTT. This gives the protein CASSLLLSPGELFF.

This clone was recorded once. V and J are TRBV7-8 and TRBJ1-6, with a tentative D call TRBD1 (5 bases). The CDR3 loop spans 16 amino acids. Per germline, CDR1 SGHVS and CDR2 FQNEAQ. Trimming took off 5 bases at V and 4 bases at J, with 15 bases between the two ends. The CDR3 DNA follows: TGTGCCAGCAGCCCCATTGGGGGGGTATATAATTCACCCCTCCACTTT. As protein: CASSPIGGVYNSPLHF.

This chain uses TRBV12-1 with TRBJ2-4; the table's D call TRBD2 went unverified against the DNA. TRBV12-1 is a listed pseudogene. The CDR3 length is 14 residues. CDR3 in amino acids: CASSFKRAKNIQYF. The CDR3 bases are TGTGCCAGCAGCTTTAAGCGGGCCAAAAACATTCAGTACTTC.

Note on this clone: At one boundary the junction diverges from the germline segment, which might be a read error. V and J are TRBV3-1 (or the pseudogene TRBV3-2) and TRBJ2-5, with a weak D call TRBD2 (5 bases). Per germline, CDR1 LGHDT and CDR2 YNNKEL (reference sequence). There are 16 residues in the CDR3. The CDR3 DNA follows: TGTGCCAGCAGCCAAGAAGAGAGGGCTCACCAGGAGACCCAGTACTTC. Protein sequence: CASSQEERAHQETQYF.

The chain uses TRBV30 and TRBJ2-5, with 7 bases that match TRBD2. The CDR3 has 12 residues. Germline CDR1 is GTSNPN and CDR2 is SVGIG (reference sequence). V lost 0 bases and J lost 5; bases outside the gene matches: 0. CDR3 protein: CAWSVSGETQYF. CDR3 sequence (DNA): TGTGCCTGGAGTGTTAGCGGGGAGACCCAGTACTTC.

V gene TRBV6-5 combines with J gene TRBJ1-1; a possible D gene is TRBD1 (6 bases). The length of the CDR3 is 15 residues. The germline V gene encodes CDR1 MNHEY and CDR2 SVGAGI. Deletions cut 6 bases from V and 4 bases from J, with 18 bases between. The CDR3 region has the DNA TGTGCCAGCAGCTCCAAATTGGGGGGGGCCACTGAAGCTTTCTTT. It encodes CASSSKLGGATEAFF.

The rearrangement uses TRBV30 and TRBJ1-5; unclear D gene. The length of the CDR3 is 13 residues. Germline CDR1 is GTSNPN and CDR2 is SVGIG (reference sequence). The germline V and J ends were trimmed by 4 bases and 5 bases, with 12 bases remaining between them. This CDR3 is CAWNGGWDQPQHF. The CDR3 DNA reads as TGTGCCTGGAACGGAGGGTGGGATCAGCCCCAGCATTTT. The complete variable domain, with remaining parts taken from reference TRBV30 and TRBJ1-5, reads SQTIHQWPATLVQPVGSPLSLECTVEGTSNPNLYWYRQAAGRGLQLLFYSVGIGQISSEVPQNLSASRPQDRQFILSSKKLLLSDSGFYLCAWNGGWDQPQHFGDGTRLSIL.

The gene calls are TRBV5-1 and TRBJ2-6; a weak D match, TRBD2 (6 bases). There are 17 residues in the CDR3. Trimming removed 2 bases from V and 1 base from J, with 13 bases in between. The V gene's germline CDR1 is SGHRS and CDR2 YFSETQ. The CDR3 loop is CASSLGGTASGANVLTF. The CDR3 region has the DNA TGCGCCAGCAGCTTAGGAGGGACTGCGTCTGGGGCCAACGTCCTGACTTTC.

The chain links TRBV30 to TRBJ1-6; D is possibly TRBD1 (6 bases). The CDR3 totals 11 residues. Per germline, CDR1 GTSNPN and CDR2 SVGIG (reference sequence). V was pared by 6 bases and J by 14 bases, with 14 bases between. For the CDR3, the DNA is TGTGCCTGCCCCGGGGGGGCCGCCCTCCACTTT. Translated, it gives CACPGGAALHF.

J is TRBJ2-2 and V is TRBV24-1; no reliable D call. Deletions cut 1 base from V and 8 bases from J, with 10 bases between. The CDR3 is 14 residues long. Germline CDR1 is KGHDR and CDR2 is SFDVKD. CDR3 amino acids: CATSDFQVAGELFF. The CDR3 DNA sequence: TGTGCCACCAGTGATTTCCAAGTTGCGGGGGAGCTGTTTTTT.

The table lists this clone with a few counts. CDR3 coding DNA: TGCGCCAGCAGCCAAGATCCTACGAGGGTTGTGAAGGCCAAAAACATTCAGTACTTC. It translates to CASSQDPTRVVKAKNIQYF. The V and J genes are TRBV4-1 and TRBJ2-4; weak D call: TRBD2 (5 bases). The CDR3 extends over 19 amino acids. Trimming stripped 0 bases from V and 1 base from J, with 19 bases between. In germline, CDR1 is MGHRA, CDR2 YSYEKL.

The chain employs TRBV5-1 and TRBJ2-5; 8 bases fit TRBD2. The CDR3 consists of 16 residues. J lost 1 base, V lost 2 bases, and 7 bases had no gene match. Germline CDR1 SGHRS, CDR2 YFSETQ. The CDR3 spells CASSLWAGGTQETQYF. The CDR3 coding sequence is TGCGCCAGCAGCTTATGGGCGGGGGGCACCCAAGAGACCCAGTACTTC.

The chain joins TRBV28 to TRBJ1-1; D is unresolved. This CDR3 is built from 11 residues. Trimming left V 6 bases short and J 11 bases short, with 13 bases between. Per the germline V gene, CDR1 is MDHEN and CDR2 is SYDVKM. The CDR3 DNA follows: TGTGCCAGCAGGTATTTCGACATGGCTTTCTTT. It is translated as CASRYFDMAFF.

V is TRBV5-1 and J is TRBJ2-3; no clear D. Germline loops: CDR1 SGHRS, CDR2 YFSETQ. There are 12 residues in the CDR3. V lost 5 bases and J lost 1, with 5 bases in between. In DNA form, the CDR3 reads TGCGCCAGCAGGGCAGGCACAGATACGCAGTATTTT. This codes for CASRAGTDTQYF.

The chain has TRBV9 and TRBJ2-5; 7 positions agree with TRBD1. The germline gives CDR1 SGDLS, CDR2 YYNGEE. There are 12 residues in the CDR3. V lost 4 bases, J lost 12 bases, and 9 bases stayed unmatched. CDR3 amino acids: CASSSSGQAKYF. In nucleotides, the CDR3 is TGTGCCAGCAGCTCCTCAGGACAGGCCAAGTACTTC.

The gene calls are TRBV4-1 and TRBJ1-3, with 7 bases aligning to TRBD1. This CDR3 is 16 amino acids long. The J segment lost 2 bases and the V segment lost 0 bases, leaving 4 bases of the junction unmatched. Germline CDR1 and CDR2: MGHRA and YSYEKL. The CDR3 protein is CASSQDPGGTGNTIYF. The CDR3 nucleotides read TGCGCCAGCAGCCAAGATCCAGGGGGAACTGGAAACACCATATATTTT.

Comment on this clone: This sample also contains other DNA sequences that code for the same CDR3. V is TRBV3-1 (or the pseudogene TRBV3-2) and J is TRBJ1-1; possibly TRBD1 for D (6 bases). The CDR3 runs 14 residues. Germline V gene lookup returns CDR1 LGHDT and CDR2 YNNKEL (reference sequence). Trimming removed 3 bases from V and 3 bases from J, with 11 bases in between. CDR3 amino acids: CASSQGAGDTEAFF. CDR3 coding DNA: TGTGCCAGCAGCCAGGGGGCTGGAGACACTGAAGCTTTCTTT.